This T cell receptor beta chain was profiled in a study of blood T cell repertoires in COVID-19. V trimming: 4 bases; J trimming: 5 bases; junction bases outside the gene matches: 18. The CDR3 spans 19 residues. Germline values: CDR1 KGHDR, CDR2 SFDVKD. The table came from immunoSEQ multiplex PCR; TCRdb's copy has only in-frame clones and leaves some out. The sample lists approximately 190,000 clones, 80% occurring once. Sample: peripheral blood. The sequence was collected from a man between 60 and 75 years old with acute or convalescent COVID-19. The chain couples TRBV24-1 to TRBJ2-1, with TRBD1 matching 8 bases. CDR3 region: CATSDPSWSTGATDNEQFF. In DNA, the CDR3 is TGTGCCACCAGTGACCCTTCCTGGTCGACAGGGGCCACCGACAATGAGCAGTTCTTC.